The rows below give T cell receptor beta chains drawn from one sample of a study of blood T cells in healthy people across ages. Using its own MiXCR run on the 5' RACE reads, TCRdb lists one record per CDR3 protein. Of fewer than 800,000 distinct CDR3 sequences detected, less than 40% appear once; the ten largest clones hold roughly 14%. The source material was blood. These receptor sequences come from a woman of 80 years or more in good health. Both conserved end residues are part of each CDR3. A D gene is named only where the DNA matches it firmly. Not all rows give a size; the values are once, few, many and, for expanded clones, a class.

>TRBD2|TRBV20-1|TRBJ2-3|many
TGCAGTGCTTCCCTAGCGGGTTCTAGCACAGATACGCAGTATTTT
CSASLAGSSTDTQYF
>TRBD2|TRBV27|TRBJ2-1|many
TGTGCCAGCAGTTTTCGGACTCGTCGGGGGGGCCGCGATGAGCAGTTCTTC
CASSFRTRRGGRDEQFF
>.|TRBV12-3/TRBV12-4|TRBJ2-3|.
TGTGCCAGCAGTTTAGGACAGGTGAGCACAGATACGCAGTATTTT
CASSLGQVSTDTQYF
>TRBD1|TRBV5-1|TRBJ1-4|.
TGCGCCAGCAGCTGGGGACAGAGTGCAACTAATGAAAAACTGTTTTTT
CASSWGQSATNEKLFF
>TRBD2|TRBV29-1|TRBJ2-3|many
TGCAGCGTTGAACAGCGTAGCGGGGCTTTCACAGATACGCAGTATTTT
CSVEQRSGAFTDTQYF
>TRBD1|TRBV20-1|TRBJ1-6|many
TGCAGTGCTAGCCCCTCGACAGGGAGCGCTTCACCCCTCCACTTT
CSASPSTGSASPLHF
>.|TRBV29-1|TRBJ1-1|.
TGCAGCGCCGAAAGGGCCAACACTGAAGCTTTCTTT
CSAERANTEAFF
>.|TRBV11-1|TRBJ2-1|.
TGTGCCAGCAGCTTAGCCGGCGGACTCCTATTATCCTACAATGAGCAGTTCTTC
CASSLAGGLLLSYNEQFF
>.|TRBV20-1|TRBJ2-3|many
TGCAGTGGGGATGGCACAGATACGCAGTATTTT
CSGDGTDTQYF
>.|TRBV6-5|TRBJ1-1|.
TGTTCCAGCAGTTACGCAACAGTGAACACTGAAGCTTTCTTT
CSSSYATVNTEAFF
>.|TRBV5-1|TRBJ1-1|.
TGCGCCAGCAGCGACCGGGACGGACCGATGAACACTGAAGCTTTCTTT
CASSDRDGPMNTEAFF
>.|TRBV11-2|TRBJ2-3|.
TGTGCCAGCAGCTCCCCGGACAGTACGAGTTTAGATACGCAGTATTTT
CASSSPDSTSLDTQYF
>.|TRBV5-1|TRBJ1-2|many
TGCGCCAGCAGCACCCGGGTCGGGGGGATAGATGGCTACACCTTC
CASSTRVGGIDGYTF
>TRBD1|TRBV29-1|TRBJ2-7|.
TGCAGCGTTGTTGGGACAGGGTATGACGAGCAGTACTTC
CSVVGTGYDEQYF
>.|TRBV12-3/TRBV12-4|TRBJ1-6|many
TGTGCCAGCCCCCCCACGGGGGACCATAATTCACCCCTCCACTTT
CASPPTGDHNSPLHF
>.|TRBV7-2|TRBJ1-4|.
TGTGCCAGCAGCGCGGGACCCGCAGCTAATGAAAAACTGTTTTTT
CASSAGPAANEKLFF
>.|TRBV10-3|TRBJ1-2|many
TGTGCCCCGCGGCAGATTCTTAACTATGGCTACACCTTC
CAPRQILNYGYTF
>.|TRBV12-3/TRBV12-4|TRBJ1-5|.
TGTGCCAGCAGCGGACAGACAATTCAGCCCCAGCATTTT
CASSGQTIQPQHF
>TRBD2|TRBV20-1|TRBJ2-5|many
TGCAGTGCGGTTAGCGGGGGGCGTCCCGGGGAGACCCAGTACTTC
CSAVSGGRPGETQYF
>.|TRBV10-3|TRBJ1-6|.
TGTGCCATCAGTGACAGGGAGAATTCACCCCTCCACTTT
CAISDRENSPLHF
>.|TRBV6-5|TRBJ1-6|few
TGTGCCAGCTCCCGTACGGCGGCAGGGGAATCACCCCTCCACTTT
CASSRTAAGESPLHF
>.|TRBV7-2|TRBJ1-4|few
TGTGCCAGCAGCTTAGTGGGGACTGCAACTAATGAAAAACTGTTTTTT
CASSLVGTATNEKLFF
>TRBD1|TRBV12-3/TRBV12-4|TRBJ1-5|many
TGTGCCAGCAGCCCGGACAGGGCGGAACAGCCCCAGCATTTT
CASSPDRAEQPQHF
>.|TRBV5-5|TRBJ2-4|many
TGTGCCAGCAGCTCCCAGGATCTAGCCAAAAACATTCAGTACTTC
CASSSQDLAKNIQYF
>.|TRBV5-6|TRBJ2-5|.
TGTGCCAGCAGCCACTCGACAGGCGAAGGGCAAGAGACCCAGTACTTC
CASSHSTGEGQETQYF
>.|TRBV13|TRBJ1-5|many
TGTGCCAGCAGCGTTAGGCAGACTCAGCCCCAGCATTTT
CASSVRQTQPQHF
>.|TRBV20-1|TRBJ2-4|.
TGCAGTGCCGACCAGGGAGGCAAAAACATTCAGTACTTC
CSADQGGKNIQYF
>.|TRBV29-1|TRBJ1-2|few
TGCAGCGTTAGATTAACAGGGAAAGGCTACACCTTC
CSVRLTGKGYTF
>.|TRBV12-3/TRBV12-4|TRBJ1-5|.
TGTGCCAGCAGCCTAGCCGGCAAGGGGTATAGCAATCAGCCCCAGCATTTT
CASSLAGKGYSNQPQHF
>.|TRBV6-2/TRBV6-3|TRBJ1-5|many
TGTGCCAGCAGCTCCCGCGGCCAAGGAGATCAGCCCCAGCATTTT
CASSSRGQGDQPQHF
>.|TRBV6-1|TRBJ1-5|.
TGTGCCAGCAGTGAAGTACGGGTAGGTCAGCCCCAGCATTTT
CASSEVRVGQPQHF
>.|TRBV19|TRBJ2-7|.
TGTGCCCGGGAGTCTCATTACGAGCAGTACTTC
CARESHYEQYF
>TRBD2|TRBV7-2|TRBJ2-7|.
TGTGCCAGCAGCCCGACTAGCTCCTCCTACGAGCAGTACTTC
CASSPTSSSYEQYF
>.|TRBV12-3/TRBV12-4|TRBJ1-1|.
TGTGCCAGCTTAATCGGGGGGGCTCTTGAAGCTTTCTTT
CASLIGGALEAFF
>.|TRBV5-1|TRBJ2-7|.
TGCGCCAGCAGCTTGGGACCAGGCTACGAGCAGTACTTC
CASSLGPGYEQYF
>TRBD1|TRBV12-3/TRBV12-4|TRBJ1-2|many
TGTGCCAGCGGGACAGGGAGGTTCAACTATGGCTACACCTTC
CASGTGRFNYGYTF
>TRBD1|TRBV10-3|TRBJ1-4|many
TGTGCCATCGGGGACAGAAATGAAAAACTGTTTTTT
CAIGDRNEKLFF
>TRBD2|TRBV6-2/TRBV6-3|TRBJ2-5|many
TGTGCCACCATGGAGCGGGGAAGACAAGAGACCCAGTACTTC
CATMERGRQETQYF
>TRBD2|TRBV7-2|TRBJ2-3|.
TGTGCCAGCAGCTTAGACGCGTCTAGCGGGTCCACAGATACGCAGTATTTT
CASSLDASSGSTDTQYF
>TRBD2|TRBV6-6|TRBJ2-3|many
TGTGCCAGCAGGACTAGCGGGGGAGCAGATACGCAGTATTTT
CASRTSGGADTQYF
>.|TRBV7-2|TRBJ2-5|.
TGTGCCAGCAGCTTAGCCCCGGGACTCAAAGAGACCCAGTACTTC
CASSLAPGLKETQYF
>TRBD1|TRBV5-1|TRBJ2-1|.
TGCGCCAGCAGCAGAACCGGGACAGGGATCTACAATGAGCAGTTCTTC
CASSRTGTGIYNEQFF
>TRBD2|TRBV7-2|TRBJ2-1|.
TGTGCCAGCAGCTCCGCCCTAGCGGGGAGATACAATGAGCAGTTCTTC
CASSSALAGRYNEQFF
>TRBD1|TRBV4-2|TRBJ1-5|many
TGTGCCAGCAGCCCAGGGACAGGGAGCCAGCCCCAGCATTTT
CASSPGTGSQPQHF
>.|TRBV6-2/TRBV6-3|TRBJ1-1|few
TGTGCCAGCAGTGACCCAGACAGGAACACTGAAGCTTTCTTT
CASSDPDRNTEAFF
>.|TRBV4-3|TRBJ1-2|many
TGCGCCAGCAGCCAAGAATGGGGGGATGACTATGGCTACACCTTC
CASSQEWGDDYGYTF
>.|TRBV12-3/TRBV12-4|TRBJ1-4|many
TGTGCCAGCACCCTTACGGGGCGAAGGGATGAAAAACTGTTTTTT
CASTLTGRRDEKLFF
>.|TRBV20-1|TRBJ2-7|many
TGCAGTGCTCCCGCCGTGGCATTCTACGAGCAGTACTTC
CSAPAVAFYEQYF
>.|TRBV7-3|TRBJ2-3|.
TGTGCCAGCAGCCCCTACGAGCAGGGCACAGATACGCGGTATTTT
CASSPYEQGTDTRYF
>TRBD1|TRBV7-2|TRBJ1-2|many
TGTGCCAGCAGCTTAACCGGGACAGGGTCGTCTGGGGACTATGGCTACACCTTC
CASSLTGTGSSGDYGYTF
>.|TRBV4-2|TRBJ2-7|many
TGTGCCAGCAGCCTCCGACTGAGTTACTACGAGCAGTACTTC
CASSLRLSYYEQYF
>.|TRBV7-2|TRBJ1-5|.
TGTGCCAGCAGCTTATCGGTGGGGGAGGGCCAGCCCCAGCATTTT
CASSLSVGEGQPQHF
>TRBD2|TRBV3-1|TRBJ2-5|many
TGTGCCAGCAGCCGCGGCATCTCGGGGGGGACACAAGAGACCCAGTACTTC
CASSRGISGGTQETQYF
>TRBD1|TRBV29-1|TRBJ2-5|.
TGCAGCGTTGGATTTATTGGGACAGGTCGAGAGGAGACCCAGTACTTC
CSVGFIGTGREETQYF